The present T cell receptor beta chain was sequenced within a study of OX40 agonist ivuxolimab in advanced cancers. General study points: Clonal expansion was among the lowest in partial responders at 0.1-3.0 mg/kg, especially CD8+.

TCRdb's copy holds only in-frame clones and misses some; the assay was immunoSEQ multiplex PCR. The table lists about 76,000 clones, around 80% of them singletons, with roughly 1.8% in the top ten. Unmatched junction bases numbered 10, after V lost 3 bases and J lost 6 bases. The CDR3 consists of 17 residues. The germline V gene has CDR1 MGHRA and CDR2 YSYEKL. Comments on this clone: Its antigen is unknown.

Sequencing used CD4+ or CD8+ T cells sorted from blood, obtained in a trial of the OX40 agonist ivuxolimab. The sequence came from an adult with an advanced solid tumor such as melanoma, head and neck, liver or kidney cancer. The V gene is TRBV4-1, the J gene TRBJ2-3; 12 bases are shared with TRBD2. The CDR3 loop is CASSQTSGGHLGDTQYF. The CDR3 DNA follows: TGCGCCAGCAGCCAGACTAGCGGGGGCCATTTGGGGGATACGCAGTATTTT.